This entry concerns a single T cell receptor beta chain. Antigen unknown. This sample was taken from a study of cytomegalovirus exposure and HLA in healthy donors. About the research overall: An early data release held about 85 million unique TCRs from HLA-typed donors.

Study outcomes and limitations: Most CMV-associated TCR beta chains were later found to appear HLA-restricted.

Researchers ran the PCR with 60 Vbeta and 13 Jbeta primers. Sequencing used immunoSEQ multiplex PCR; TCRdb keeps in-frame clones, though not all of them. Of 200,000 to 250,000 clones in the sample, 75% to 90% were seen once. The junction had 9 bases not matched to a gene; V was cut back by 6 bases and J by 7 bases. Germline V gene sequence: CDR1 SNHLY, CDR2 FYNNEI. The CDR3 consists of 13 residues. This chain links TRBV2 with TRBJ2-7; 7 nucleotides agree with TRBD2. This clonotype was obtained from a boy aged 2 to 9 in good health and CMV-seronegative. The sample comprised PBMCs. The CDR3 DNA follows: TGTGCCAGCAGCCCTAGCGGCGCCCTAGAGCAGTACTTC. Translating it yields CASSPSGALEQYF.